The clone carrying this TCR beta chain was detected once. CDR1 is MNHEY and CDR2 is SVGAGI in the germline V gene. This CDR3 has 15 amino acids. Germline trimming cut 4 bases from V and 0 bases from J; bases unmatched to any gene: 5. This entry is derived from a study of blood T cell repertoires in COVID-19. TCRdb keeps only in-frame clones here, not all; method: immunoSEQ multiplex PCR. The sample carries about 520,000 clones, approximately 85% recorded once. The chain joins TRBV6-5 to TRBJ1-1, with 7 bases identical to TRBD1. The sample comprised peripheral blood. This clonotype was obtained from a human donor in a cohort sampled during active COVID-19. CDR3 protein: CASSFSGTVNTEAFF. The CDR3 nucleotides are TGTGCCAGCAGTTTTTCCGGGACAGTGAACACTGAAGCTTTCTTT.